These T cell receptor beta chains were read from a single sample in a study of T cells in localized non-small cell lung cancer. TCRdb's table, derived via immunoSEQ multiplex PCR, lists solely in-frame clones and lacks some. The table includes 3,000 to 4,000 clones, roughly 31% detected once. The material sequenced was lung tumor tissue, taken before any cancer treatment. All receptors derive from a woman aged 35-70 years with stage I squamous cell lung carcinoma. Each CDR3 is given with its conserved first and last residue. Fields, in order: CDR3 DNA, CDR3 protein, J gene, clone size, D gene, V gene. The D gene is left open where the match is weak. A clone size is listed for some rows: how often the clone was seen (once, few, many), or a class if it is expanded.

CDR3nt: TGTGCCAGTAGTATAGACAGGGGGCCCCCAAAGACCCAGTACTTC; CDR3aa: CASSIDRGPPKTQYF; j_gene: TRBJ2-5; abundance: NA; d_gene: TRBD1; v_gene: TRBV19
CDR3nt: TGTGCCTGGAGTGTACGGAGAACTGAAGCTTTCTTT; CDR3aa: CAWSVRRTEAFF; j_gene: TRBJ1-1; abundance: NA; d_gene: NA; v_gene: TRBV30
CDR3nt: TGTGCCAGCAGCTTGGCGGGGACGAACACTGAAGCTTTCTTT; CDR3aa: CASSLAGTNTEAFF; j_gene: TRBJ1-1; abundance: NA; d_gene: NA; v_gene: TRBV7-7
CDR3nt: TGTGCCAGCACCCGGGCCGGGACAGGGGGTTACTATGGCTACACCTTC; CDR3aa: CASTRAGTGGYYGYTF; j_gene: TRBJ1-2; abundance: medium-sized; d_gene: TRBD1; v_gene: TRBV9
CDR3nt: TGCGCCAGCAGCACGGGAGTGATTGGCGGGGAGCTGTTTTTT; CDR3aa: CASSTGVIGGELFF; j_gene: TRBJ2-2; abundance: NA; d_gene: NA; v_gene: TRBV5-1
CDR3nt: TGTGCCAGCAGCCGAAAGGCAGGCGGGAATGAAAAACTGTTTTTT; CDR3aa: CASSRKAGGNEKLFF; j_gene: TRBJ1-4; abundance: few; d_gene: NA; v_gene: TRBV11-3
CDR3nt: TGTGCCAGCTCCCCTGCCGGGCCCGAGGTATCCGAGCAGTACTTC; CDR3aa: CASSPAGPEVSEQYF; j_gene: TRBJ2-7; abundance: NA; d_gene: NA; v_gene: TRBV18
CDR3nt: TGCGCCAGCAGCTCCAACGGGGACTCAAGCTCTGGAAACACCATATATTTT; CDR3aa: CASSSNGDSSSGNTIYF; j_gene: TRBJ1-3; abundance: NA; d_gene: NA; v_gene: TRBV5-1
CDR3nt: TGTGCCAGCAGTGAAGAAGAGAACACTGAAGCTTTCTTT; CDR3aa: CASSEEENTEAFF; j_gene: TRBJ1-1; abundance: few; d_gene: NA; v_gene: TRBV6-1
CDR3nt: TGTGCCATCCAAGCCCTTAGGGACAGCGCTGGAAACACCATATATTTT; CDR3aa: CAIQALRDSAGNTIYF; j_gene: TRBJ1-3; abundance: NA; d_gene: TRBD1; v_gene: TRBV6-8
CDR3nt: TGTGCCAGCAGTTTATCGTGGGAGAGGGGAACAGATACGCAGTATTTT; CDR3aa: CASSLSWERGTDTQYF; j_gene: TRBJ2-3; abundance: large; d_gene: NA; v_gene: TRBV27
CDR3nt: TGTGCCAGTAGCCTTCCCGACACTGAAGCTTTCTTT; CDR3aa: CASSLPDTEAFF; j_gene: TRBJ1-1; abundance: NA; d_gene: NA; v_gene: TRBV19
CDR3nt: TGTGCCAGCAGCGTAGCGGGGACTGCCTACGAGCAGTACTTC; CDR3aa: CASSVAGTAYEQYF; j_gene: TRBJ2-7; abundance: few; d_gene: NA; v_gene: TRBV9
CDR3nt: TGTGCCTGGAGTGTAAATCATCAGCCCCAGCATTTT; CDR3aa: CAWSVNHQPQHF; j_gene: TRBJ1-5; abundance: NA; d_gene: NA; v_gene: TRBV30
CDR3nt: TGTGCCAGCAGCCGGGACAGCACTAACTATGGCTACACCTTC; CDR3aa: CASSRDSTNYGYTF; j_gene: TRBJ1-2; abundance: NA; d_gene: TRBD1; v_gene: TRBV6-8
CDR3nt: TGTGCCAGCAGCTTAGGGCTGAGGCCGGGGAATGAAAAACTGTTTTTT; CDR3aa: CASSLGLRPGNEKLFF; j_gene: TRBJ1-4; abundance: NA; d_gene: NA; v_gene: TRBV11-3
CDR3nt: TGTGCCAGCAGTCCAAACAGGGGCCATGGCTACACCTTC; CDR3aa: CASSPNRGHGYTF; j_gene: TRBJ1-2; abundance: once; d_gene: TRBD1; v_gene: TRBV28
CDR3nt: TGTGCCAGTAGTGTCCGGGGGGCCCAATTTGGTAGCAATCAGCCCCAGCATTTT; CDR3aa: CASSVRGAQFGSNQPQHF; j_gene: TRBJ1-5; abundance: once; d_gene: NA; v_gene: TRBV19
CDR3nt: TGTGCCAGCACTACGGCAGGTCTAGGAACTAATGAAAAACTGTTTTTT; CDR3aa: CASTTAGLGTNEKLFF; j_gene: TRBJ1-4; abundance: NA; d_gene: NA; v_gene: TRBV28
CDR3nt: TGTGCCAGCCTCCCGATAAAGGGAGATCAAGGGGCCCGCCGTGACTACGAGCAGTACTTC; CDR3aa: CASLPIKGDQGARRDYEQYF; j_gene: TRBJ2-7; abundance: few; d_gene: NA; v_gene: TRBV6-7
CDR3nt: TGTGCCAGTGAAAGGGAGGGGACAACGAACACCGGGGAGCTGTTTTTT; CDR3aa: CASEREGTTNTGELFF; j_gene: TRBJ2-2; abundance: few; d_gene: NA; v_gene: TRBV19
CDR3nt: TGTGCCAGCAGTGAAGTGGGTTATGGGTACGAGCAGTACTTC; CDR3aa: CASSEVGYGYEQYF; j_gene: TRBJ2-7; abundance: few; d_gene: NA; v_gene: TRBV9
CDR3nt: TGTGCCAGCAGTGTCCTAACAGAACATTACGAGCAGTACTTC; CDR3aa: CASSVLTEHYEQYF; j_gene: TRBJ2-7; abundance: NA; d_gene: NA; v_gene: TRBV6-8
CDR3nt: TGTGCCAGCCACCGGGGGGGGGCGAACTACAATGAGCAGTTCTTC; CDR3aa: CASHRGGANYNEQFF; j_gene: TRBJ2-1; abundance: few; d_gene: TRBD2; v_gene: TRBV6-8
CDR3nt: TGTGCCAGCAGGAGGGTCGGGGGGGCCTACGAGCAGTACTTC; CDR3aa: CASRRVGGAYEQYF; j_gene: TRBJ2-7; abundance: medium-sized; d_gene: TRBD2; v_gene: TRBV2
CDR3nt: TGTGCCAGCAGTGAAGCGTTGGGGGGCATCCATCAGCCCCAGCATTTT; CDR3aa: CASSEALGGIHQPQHF; j_gene: TRBJ1-5; abundance: NA; d_gene: NA; v_gene: TRBV6-1
CDR3nt: TGTGCCAGCAGCCCAAGGACAGGGAGGGGCAATCAGCCCCAGCATTTT; CDR3aa: CASSPRTGRGNQPQHF; j_gene: TRBJ1-5; abundance: NA; d_gene: TRBD1; v_gene: TRBV11-3
CDR3nt: TGTGCCAGCAGCTTGGATGCCAGCCTTAATCAGCCCCAGCATTTT; CDR3aa: CASSLDASLNQPQHF; j_gene: TRBJ1-5; abundance: large; d_gene: NA; v_gene: TRBV11-3
CDR3nt: TGTGCCAGCAGGAGCAAGAGCTCCTACAATGAGCAGTTCTTC; CDR3aa: CASRSKSSYNEQFF; j_gene: TRBJ2-1; abundance: few; d_gene: NA; v_gene: TRBV28
CDR3nt: TGTGCCAGCACCCCATCGAAAGGGATCTACAATGAGCAGTTCTTC; CDR3aa: CASTPSKGIYNEQFF; j_gene: TRBJ2-1; abundance: NA; d_gene: NA; v_gene: TRBV27
CDR3nt: TGTGCCAGCAGGGGACAGGAAAATCAGCCCCAGCATTTT; CDR3aa: CASRGQENQPQHF; j_gene: TRBJ1-5; abundance: few; d_gene: TRBD1; v_gene: TRBV6-8
CDR3nt: TGTGCCATCAGTGAAGGTTCGGAAGATACGCAGTATTTT; CDR3aa: CAISEGSEDTQYF; j_gene: TRBJ2-3; abundance: medium-sized; d_gene: NA; v_gene: TRBV6-1
CDR3nt: TGTGCCAGCGGTAGGGGGAGTCCCTACGAGCAGTACTTC; CDR3aa: CASGRGSPYEQYF; j_gene: TRBJ2-7; abundance: medium-sized; d_gene: NA; v_gene: TRBV6-8
CDR3nt: TGTGCCAGCAGCGGGGACAGGGACCAGCCCCAGCATTTT; CDR3aa: CASSGDRDQPQHF; j_gene: TRBJ1-5; abundance: few; d_gene: TRBD1; v_gene: TRBV7-2
CDR3nt: TGTGCCAGCAGCTTCTGGGGTAAAGATCAGCCCCAGCATTTT; CDR3aa: CASSFWGKDQPQHF; j_gene: TRBJ1-5; abundance: few; d_gene: NA; v_gene: TRBV7-6
CDR3nt: TGTGCCAGCAGTGAAAGGGGGGACACTGAAGCTTTCTTT; CDR3aa: CASSERGDTEAFF; j_gene: TRBJ1-1; abundance: NA; d_gene: NA; v_gene: TRBV2
CDR3nt: TGTGCCAGCAGCTCGGGACAGGGGAGCAATCAGCCCCAGCATTTT; CDR3aa: CASSSGQGSNQPQHF; j_gene: TRBJ1-5; abundance: NA; d_gene: TRBD1; v_gene: TRBV11-3
CDR3nt: TGCGCCAGCAGCCTTGGGACTAGGACCCAAGAGACCCAGTACTTC; CDR3aa: CASSLGTRTQETQYF; j_gene: TRBJ2-5; abundance: NA; d_gene: TRBD2; v_gene: TRBV5-1
CDR3nt: TGTGCCAGCATGAAGGACAGGGTTTTTGGCTACACCTTC; CDR3aa: CASMKDRVFGYTF; j_gene: TRBJ1-2; abundance: NA; d_gene: TRBD1; v_gene: TRBV28
CDR3nt: TGTGCCAGCAGTATCAGGCAGGGCCAAAGTGGCTACACCTTC; CDR3aa: CASSIRQGQSGYTF; j_gene: TRBJ1-2; abundance: medium-sized; d_gene: NA; v_gene: TRBV11-3
CDR3nt: TGTGCCAGCAGTTACTTTCAGGGTGATACGCAGTATTTT; CDR3aa: CASSYFQGDTQYF; j_gene: TRBJ2-3; abundance: medium-sized; d_gene: NA; v_gene: TRBV6-8